These 25 T cell receptor beta chains were sequenced from one sample in a study of blood T cells in healthy people across ages. A J-beta primer mix and a sample-barcoded 5' primer were used in a second PCR of about 7 to 12 cycles. MiXCR was run by TCRdb on the 5' RACE reads, yielding one entry per CDR3 protein. The sample holds some 880,000 distinct CDR3 sequences, around 36% seen once. Sequenced: blood. The receptors come from a man younger than 35 in good health.

This clonotype was counted ten times or more. The chain combines TRBV7-9 with TRBJ1-2; weak D call: TRBD1 (5 bases). Germline CDR1 is SEHNR and CDR2 is FQNEAQ (reference sequence). CDR3 length equals 15 residues. V lost 4 bases, J lost 3 bases, and 15 bases lay in between. In DNA form, the CDR3 reads TGTGCCAGCAGCTCCTCAGGGTGGAATGACTATGGCTACACCTTC. It codes for CASSSSGWNDYGYTF.

V and J are TRBV12-3 or TRBV12-4 and TRBJ2-5; D is undetermined. Trimming pared 5 bases from V and 5 bases from J, leaving 9 bases between. This CDR3 has 12 amino acids. The CDR3 nucleotides are TGTGCCAGCAGTCCAAAGACGGAGACCCAGTACTTC. As protein: CASSPKTETQYF.

This clonotype turned up a few times. This chain connects TRBV28 to TRBJ2-5; TRBD2 matches 7 bases. V shed 6 bases and J 1 base; nucleotides not matched to a gene: 8. CDR3 length: 15 amino acids. The germline gives CDR1 MDHEN, CDR2 SYDVKM. CDR3 bases: TGTGCCAGCAGACTCCAGCGGGGTGTCCAAGAGACCCAGTACTTC. Translation gives CASRLQRGVQETQYF.

With regard to this clonotype: This clone may be a read error of a much larger clone one base away. V and J are TRBV20-1 and TRBJ2-5; tentative D call: TRBD2 (6 bases). Trimming stripped 3 bases from V and 4 bases from J, with 15 bases between. The CDR3 length is 14 residues. The V gene's germline CDR1 is DFQATT and CDR2 SNEGSKA (reference sequence). The CDR3 sequence: CSASRGWYRETQYF. The CDR3 DNA is TGCAGTGCTAGCCGGGGGTGGTACCGAGAGACCCAGTACTTC.

On this clonotype: A much bigger clone sits one base away, suggesting this may be a read error. The J gene is TRBJ1-5, the V gene TRBV29-1, with TRBD1 identical over 10 bases. Germline CDR1 and CDR2: SQVTM and ANQGSEA. The CDR3 contains 14 residues. With V trimmed by 7 bases and J by 0 bases, 3 bases remained unmatched. The CDR3 DNA sequence: TGCAGCGCTGGACAGGGGGATAGCAATCAGCCCCAGCATTTT. This translates into CSAGQGDSNQPQHF.

The J gene is TRBJ1-2, the V gene TRBV20-1, with 9 bases matching TRBD1. There are 14 residues in the CDR3. Germline V gene lookup returns CDR1 DFQATT and CDR2 SNEGSKA (reference sequence). Germline trimming cut 3 bases from V and 4 bases from J; bases unmatched to any gene: 6. This CDR3 reads CSASTGGEVYGYTF. The CDR3 bases are TGCAGTGCTAGCACAGGGGGCGAGGTCTATGGCTACACCTTC.

This clonotype was detected ten times or more. The genes are TRBV6-2 or TRBV6-3 and TRBJ2-4; D is possibly TRBD1 or TRBD2 (5 bases each). Looked up from germline, CDR1 is MNHEY and CDR2 is SVGEGT. Trimming removed 7 bases at V and 11 bases at J, with 18 bases between. CDR3 length: 13 amino acids. The CDR3 DNA sequence: TGTGCCAGCACCGACGGGGCGTTCCGGGTTCAGTACTTC. Protein sequence: CASTDGAFRVQYF.

With respect to this clonotype: This clone may be a read error of a much larger clone one base away. The chain joins TRBV20-1 to TRBJ2-5; TRBD1 matches 8 bases. The better agreement between TRBJ2-1 and the DNA end casts doubt on the J call. Germline V CDR1 and CDR2: DFQATT, SNEGSKA (reference sequence). The CDR3 totals 13 residues. CDR3 in DNA: TGCAGTGCTAGTGGGACAGGTCAAGAGACCCAGTTCTTC. Protein: CSASGTGQETQFF.

The rearrangement links TRBV6-1 to TRBJ2-7, with D uncertain. The germline V gene has CDR1 MNHNS and CDR2 SASEGT. V shed 0 bases and J shed 3 bases, with 6 bases lying between them. The CDR3 extends over 13 amino acids. The CDR3 reads CASSEATSYEQYF. CDR3 DNA sequence: TGTGCCAGCAGTGAAGCGACAAGCTACGAGCAGTACTTC.

V is TRBV27 and J is TRBJ1-1; possible D gene TRBD1, 6 bases. Trimming removed 6 bases from V and 0 bases from J, with 17 bases in between. Germline V gene sequence: CDR1 MNHEY, CDR2 SMNVEV (reference sequence). The CDR3 is 16 residues long. CDR3 DNA sequence: TGTGCCAGCAGGCCGTACCGGGACACAATGAACACTGAAGCTTTCTTT. Its translation is CASRPYRDTMNTEAFF.

This chain uses TRBV10-3 with TRBJ2-7; D may correspond to TRBD1 or TRBD2 (7 bases each). Looked up from germline, CDR1 is ENHRY and CDR2 is SYGVKD. This CDR3 has 17 residues. Trimming removed 5 bases from V and 3 bases from J, with 23 bases in between. CDR3 loop: CAISFTQGGRIGYEQYF. Written as DNA, the CDR3 is TGTGCCATCAGTTTTACTCAGGGGGGGCGCATAGGCTACGAGCAGTACTTC.

The V and J genes are TRBV12-3 or TRBV12-4 and TRBJ1-5; possible D gene TRBD1, 5 bases. Deletions cut 7 bases from V and 8 bases from J, with 15 bases between. This CDR3 has 13 residues. CDR3 DNA sequence: TGTGCCAGCACCTTCTCGGGGCGTGAGCCCCAGCATTTT. Translation gives CASTFSGREPQHF.

This clonotype has only a few counts. The chain links TRBV21-1 to TRBJ1-6. TRBV21-1 is listed as a pseudogene. The CDR3 covers 15 residues. CDR3 sequence (DNA): TGTGCCAGCAGCAAAGGTGGCAGCAATAATTCACCCCTCCACTTT. Encoded protein: CASSKGGSNNSPLHF.

This clonotype was seen more than once but under ten times. This chain connects TRBV6-2 or TRBV6-3 to TRBJ2-1, with 12 bases lining up with TRBD2. After removal of 2 bases from V and 8 bases from J, the junction contained 10 bases not matched to a gene. CDR1 is MNHEY, CDR2 SVGEGT, per germline. The CDR3 spans 17 residues. The CDR3 here is CASSYPSSGGVSDEQFF. The CDR3 nucleotides read TGTGCCAGCAGTTACCCGTCTAGCGGGGGGGTCTCGGATGAGCAGTTCTTC.

This clonotype came up a few times. The rearrangement uses TRBV2 and TRBJ1-1; D is unresolved. The CDR3 covers 12 residues. Trimming left V 8 bases short and J 6 bases short, with 13 bases between. Germline loops: CDR1 SNHLY, CDR2 FYNNEI. The CDR3 region is CASLSDLPEAFF. In nucleotides, the CDR3 is TGTGCCAGCTTATCGGACCTCCCTGAAGCTTTCTTT.

This clonotype appeared a few times. The chain uses TRBV27 and TRBJ2-3, with D possibly matching TRBD2 (5 bases). Trimming took off 0 bases at V and 2 bases at J, with 9 bases between the two ends. The CDR3 sequence is 15 residues long. CDR1 and CDR2 from the germline V gene are MNHEY and SMNVEV (reference sequence). CDR3 sequence (DNA): TGTGCCAGCAGTTTATCGGTGGGAGACACAGATACGCAGTATTTT. Translated, it gives CASSLSVGDTDTQYF.

This clonotype was counted between two and nine times. J is TRBJ1-6 and V is TRBV28, with D perhaps TRBD1 (5 bases). CDR3 length: 17 amino acids. Trimming left V 7 bases short and J 4 bases short, with 20 bases between. Per the germline V gene, CDR1 is MDHEN and CDR2 is SYDVKM. The CDR3, as DNA: TGTGCCAGCACCCCGGGGAGTAGGGGAATATATAATTCACCCCTCCACTTT. This encodes CASTPGSRGIYNSPLHF.

This rearrangement joins TRBV5-6 to TRBJ2-1; perhaps TRBD2 as D (6 bases). With 2 bases removed from V and 3 bases from J, the gap between germline ends came to 12 bases. Looked up from germline, CDR1 is SGHDT and CDR2 is YYEEEE. The CDR3 covers 15 residues. CDR3 in amino acids: CASSLGRRGYNEQFF. For the CDR3, the DNA is TGTGCCAGCAGCTTAGGGAGGAGGGGCTACAATGAGCAGTTCTTC.

This clonotype was recorded a few times. This chain connects TRBV4-1 to TRBJ1-5; D not resolved. V was shortened by 0 bases and J by 7 bases, with 16 bases between the two germline ends. The CDR3 runs 16 residues. Looked up from germline, CDR1 is MGHRA and CDR2 is YSYEKL. CDR3 nucleotide sequence: TGCGCCAGCAGCCAAGATGGAGACGGCCTCGGACAGCCCCAGCATTTT. Translated: CASSQDGDGLGQPQHF.

V and J are TRBV20-1 and TRBJ1-1; no clear D. V lost 3 bases to trimming and J lost 0 bases, with 23 bases between them. This CDR3 contains 18 residues. Germline loops: CDR1 DFQATT, CDR2 SNEGSKA (reference sequence). The CDR3 region is CSASTFPALGRMNTEAFF. The CDR3 DNA reads as TGCAGTGCTAGTACGTTTCCAGCCCTCGGGCGGATGAACACTGAAGCTTTCTTT.

This clonotype showed up many times. The germline gene is not matched at one end of the junction; a read error may be the cause. The V and J genes are TRBV7-2 and TRBJ1-5; D unresolved. CDR3 length: 15 amino acids. The germline gives CDR1 SGHTA, CDR2 FQGNSA. The CDR3 coding sequence is TGCGCCAGCAGCTTGGCTGCGGGTGGTAATCAGCCCCAGCATTTT. Its translation is CASSLAAGGNQPQHF.

This chain connects TRBV20-1 to TRBJ2-7; 8 nucleotides line up with TRBD1. Germline V lookup: CDR1 DFQATT, CDR2 SNEGSKA (reference sequence). The V and J ends lost 3 bases and 0 bases, in that order; junction bases with no gene match: 13. The CDR3 consists of 17 residues. CDR3 protein: CSASAHRGTGSSYEQYF. CDR3 coding DNA: TGCAGTGCTAGCGCACACCGGGGGACAGGCAGCTCCTACGAGCAGTACTTC.

This clonotype was counted only a few times. The chain has TRBV4-1 and TRBJ2-3; perhaps TRBD2 as D (7 bases). With 8 bases removed from V and 2 bases from J, the gap between germline ends came to 14 bases. CDR1 and CDR2 from the germline V gene are MGHRA and YSYEKL. CDR3 length equals 14 residues. For the CDR3, the DNA is TGCGCCAGCCGGAGGGGGGGCCTCACAGATACGCAGTATTTT. Translating gives CASRRGGLTDTQYF.

This clonotype occurred a few times. The chain links TRBV7-9 to TRBJ1-6; TRBD1 matches 7 bases. The CDR3 is made up of 15 amino acids. Germline V CDR1 and CDR2: SEHNR, FQNEAQ (reference sequence). V gave up 5 bases and J gave up 8 bases; unmatched junction bases: 9. In DNA, the CDR3 is TGTGCCAGCAGCCGCTTGACAGGGATTGATTCACCCCTCCACTTT. Its protein product is CASSRLTGIDSPLHF.

Notes on this clonotype: Compared with germline, one end of the junction differs, possibly owing to a read error. The chain carries TRBV4-1 and TRBJ1-6; weak D call: TRBD1 (6 bases). CDR3 length equals 14 residues. CDR1 is MGHRA and CDR2 is YSYEKL in the germline V gene. The DNA for the CDR3 is TGCGCCAGCAGCCAGGCTAACAGGGATTCACCCCCCCACTTT. It yields the protein CASSQANRDSPPHF.